This T cell receptor (beta chain) is from a study of T cell repertoires in cytomegalovirus infection. Study outcomes and limitations: The ex vivo response was dominated by HLA-C-restricted CMV-specific TCR beta clonotypes.

TCRdb reprocessed the reads with MiXCR, giving one entry per CDR3 protein. Among about 260,000 distinct CDR3 sequences, approximately 13% were seen once, and the ten largest hold about 8.7%. Trimming shortened V by 7 bases and J by 2 bases, and 9 bases separated the two germline ends. The CDR3 consists of 13 residues. This clonotype has ten or more counts. Its antigen is unidentified. The receptor was derived from a human donor in good health (CMV status not recorded). Some clones in this sample may be carry-over from other donors' samples. The chain employs TRBV12-3 or TRBV12-4 and TRBJ1-5; no firm D call. The sample comprised PBMCs. In DNA, the CDR3 is TGTGCCAGCACAAGGAAGGGCAATCAGCCCCAGCATTTT. Amino acid sequence: CASTRKGNQPQHF.